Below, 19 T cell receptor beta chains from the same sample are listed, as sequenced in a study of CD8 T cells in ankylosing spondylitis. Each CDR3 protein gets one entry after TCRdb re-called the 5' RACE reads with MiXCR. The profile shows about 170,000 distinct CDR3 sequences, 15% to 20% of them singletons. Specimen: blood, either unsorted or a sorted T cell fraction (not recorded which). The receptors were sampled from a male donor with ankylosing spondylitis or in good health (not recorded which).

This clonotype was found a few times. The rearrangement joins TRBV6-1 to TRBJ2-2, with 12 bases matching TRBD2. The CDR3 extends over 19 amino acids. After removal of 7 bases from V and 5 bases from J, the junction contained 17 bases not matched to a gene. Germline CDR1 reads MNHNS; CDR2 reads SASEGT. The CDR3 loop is CASTPLSMTSGSQTGELFF. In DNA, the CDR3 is TGTGCCAGCACCCCTTTGAGCATGACTAGCGGGAGTCAAACCGGGGAGCTGTTTTTT.

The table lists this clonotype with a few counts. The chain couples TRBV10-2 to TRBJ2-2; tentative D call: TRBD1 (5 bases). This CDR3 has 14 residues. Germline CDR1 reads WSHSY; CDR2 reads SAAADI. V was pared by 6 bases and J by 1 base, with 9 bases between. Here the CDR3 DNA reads TGCGCCAGCAGCCCTGACAGGAACACCGGGGAGCTGTTTTTT. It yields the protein CASSPDRNTGELFF.

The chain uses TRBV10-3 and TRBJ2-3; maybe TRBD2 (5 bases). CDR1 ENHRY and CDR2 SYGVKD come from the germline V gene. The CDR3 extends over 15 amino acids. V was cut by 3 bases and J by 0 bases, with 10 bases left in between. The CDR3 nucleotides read TGTGCCATCAGTGATGAGGGCACTAGCACAGATACGCAGTATTTT. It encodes CAISDEGTSTDTQYF.

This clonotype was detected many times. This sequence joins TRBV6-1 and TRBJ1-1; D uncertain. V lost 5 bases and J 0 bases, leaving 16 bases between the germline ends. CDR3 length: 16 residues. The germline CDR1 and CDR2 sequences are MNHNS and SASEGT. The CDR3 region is CASSPRPGIMNTEAFF. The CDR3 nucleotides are TGTGCCAGCAGTCCTAGGCCAGGAATCATGAACACTGAAGCTTTCTTT.

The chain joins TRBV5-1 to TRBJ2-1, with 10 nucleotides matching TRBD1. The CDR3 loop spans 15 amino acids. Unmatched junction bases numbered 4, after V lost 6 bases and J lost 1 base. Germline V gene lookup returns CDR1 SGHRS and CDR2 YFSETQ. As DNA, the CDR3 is TGCGCCAGCAATGACAGGGGGCTGTCCTACAATGAGCAGTTCTTC. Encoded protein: CASNDRGLSYNEQFF.

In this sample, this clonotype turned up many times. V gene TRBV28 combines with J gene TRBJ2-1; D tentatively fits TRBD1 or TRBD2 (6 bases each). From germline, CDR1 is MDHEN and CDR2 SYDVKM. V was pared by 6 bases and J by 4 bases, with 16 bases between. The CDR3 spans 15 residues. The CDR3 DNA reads TGTGCCAGCAGGATCAGGGGACTCGATTACAATGAGCAGTTCTTC. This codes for CASRIRGLDYNEQFF.

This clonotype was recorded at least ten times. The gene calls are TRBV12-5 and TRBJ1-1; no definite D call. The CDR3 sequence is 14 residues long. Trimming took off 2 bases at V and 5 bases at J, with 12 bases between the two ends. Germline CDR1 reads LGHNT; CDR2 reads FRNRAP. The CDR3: CASGLTNMGTEAFF. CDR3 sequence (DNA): TGTGCTAGTGGTTTGACAAACATGGGAACTGAAGCTTTCTTT. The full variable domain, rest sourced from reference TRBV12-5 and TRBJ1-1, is DARVTQTPRHKVTEMGQEVTMRCQPILGHNTVFWYRQTMMQGLELLAYFRNRAPLDDSGMPKDRFSAEMPDATLATLKIQPSEPRDSAVYFCASGLTNMGTEAFFGQGTRLTVV.

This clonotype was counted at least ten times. CDR3 DNA sequence: TGCGCCAGCAGCTTTGTGCGAGACACTGTAGTGGGGTACGAGCAGTACTTC. It is translated as CASSFVRDTVVGYEQYF. The rearrangement uses TRBV5-1 and TRBJ2-7; D remains unclear. The germline V and J ends were trimmed by 2 bases and 4 bases, with 22 bases remaining between them. This CDR3 is 17 amino acids long. The germline V gene encodes CDR1 SGHRS and CDR2 YFSETQ.

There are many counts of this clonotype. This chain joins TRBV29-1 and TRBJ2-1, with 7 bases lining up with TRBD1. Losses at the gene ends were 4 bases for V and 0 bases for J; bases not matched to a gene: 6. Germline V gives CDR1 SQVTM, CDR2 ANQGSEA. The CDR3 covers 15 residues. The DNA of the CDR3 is TGCAGCGTTGCAATTCGGACAGGCTCCTACAATGAGCAGTTCTTC. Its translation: CSVAIRTGSYNEQFF.

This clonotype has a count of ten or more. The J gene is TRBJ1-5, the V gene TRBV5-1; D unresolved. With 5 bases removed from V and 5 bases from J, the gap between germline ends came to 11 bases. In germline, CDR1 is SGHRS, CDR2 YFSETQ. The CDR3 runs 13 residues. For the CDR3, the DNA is TGCGCCAGCAGTCCTGGGCTGGATCAGCCCCAGCATTTT. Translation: CASSPGLDQPQHF.

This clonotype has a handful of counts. Here the CDR3 DNA reads TGCAGCGTTGAAGATTCCAGGAACACTGAAGCTTTCTTT. Protein product: CSVEDSRNTEAFF. J is TRBJ1-1 and V is TRBV29-1; D is uncertain. Germline lookup yields CDR1 SQVTM and CDR2 ANQGSEA. This CDR3 region has 13 residues. V was cut by 0 bases and J by 1 base, with 6 bases left in between.

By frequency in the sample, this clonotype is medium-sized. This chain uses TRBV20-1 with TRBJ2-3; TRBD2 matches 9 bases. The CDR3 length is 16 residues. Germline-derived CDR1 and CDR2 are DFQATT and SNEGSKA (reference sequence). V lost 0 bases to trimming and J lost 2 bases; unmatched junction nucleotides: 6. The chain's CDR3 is CSARDRLAGYTDTQYF. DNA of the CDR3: TGCAGTGCTAGAGATCGCCTAGCGGGATACACAGATACGCAGTATTTT.

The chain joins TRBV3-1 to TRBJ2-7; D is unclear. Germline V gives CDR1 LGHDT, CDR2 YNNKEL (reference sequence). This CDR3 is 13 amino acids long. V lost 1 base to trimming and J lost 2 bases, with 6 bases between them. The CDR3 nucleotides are TGTGCCAGCAGCCAAGGCCTGACCTACGAGCAGTACTTC. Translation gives CASSQGLTYEQYF.

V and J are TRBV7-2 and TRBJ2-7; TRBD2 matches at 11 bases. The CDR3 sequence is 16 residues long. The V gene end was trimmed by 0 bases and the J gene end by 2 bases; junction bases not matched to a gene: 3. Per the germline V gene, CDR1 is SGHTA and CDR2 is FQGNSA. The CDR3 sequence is CASSLAPLAGAYEQYF. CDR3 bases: TGTGCCAGCAGCTTAGCACCACTAGCGGGGGCCTACGAGCAGTACTTC.

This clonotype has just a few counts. This chain's CDR3 is CATSDSTETEAFF. CDR3 in DNA: TGTGCCACCAGTGATTCGACAGAAACTGAAGCTTTCTTT. The gene calls are TRBV24-1 and TRBJ1-1, with D perhaps matching TRBD1 (5 bases). There are 13 residues in the CDR3. V shed 2 bases and J shed 5 bases, with 8 bases lying between them. Germline V gives CDR1 KGHDR, CDR2 SFDVKD.

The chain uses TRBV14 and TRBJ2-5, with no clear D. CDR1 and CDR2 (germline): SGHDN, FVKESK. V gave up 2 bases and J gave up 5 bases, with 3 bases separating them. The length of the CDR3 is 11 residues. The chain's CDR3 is CASSQRETQYF. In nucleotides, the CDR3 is TGTGCCAGCAGCCAAAGGGAGACCCAGTACTTC.

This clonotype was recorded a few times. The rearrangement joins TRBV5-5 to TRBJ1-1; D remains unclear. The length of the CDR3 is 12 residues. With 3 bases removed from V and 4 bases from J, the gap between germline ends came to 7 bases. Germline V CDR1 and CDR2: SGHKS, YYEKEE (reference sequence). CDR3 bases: TGTGCCAGCAGCTCTGGGAGCACTGAAGCTTTCTTT. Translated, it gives CASSSGSTEAFF. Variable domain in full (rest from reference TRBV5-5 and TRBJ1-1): DAGVTQSPTHLIKTRGQQVTLRCSPISGHKSVSWYQQVLGQGPQFIFQYYEKEERGRGNFPDRFSARQFPNYSSELNVNALLLGDSALYLCASSSGSTEAFFGQGTRLTVV.

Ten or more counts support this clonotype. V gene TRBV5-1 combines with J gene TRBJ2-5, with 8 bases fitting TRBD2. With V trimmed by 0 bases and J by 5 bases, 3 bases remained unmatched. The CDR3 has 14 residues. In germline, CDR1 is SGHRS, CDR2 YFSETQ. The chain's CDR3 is CASSLAAGVETQYF. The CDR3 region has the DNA TGCGCCAGCAGCTTGGCAGCGGGAGTTGAGACCCAGTACTTC.

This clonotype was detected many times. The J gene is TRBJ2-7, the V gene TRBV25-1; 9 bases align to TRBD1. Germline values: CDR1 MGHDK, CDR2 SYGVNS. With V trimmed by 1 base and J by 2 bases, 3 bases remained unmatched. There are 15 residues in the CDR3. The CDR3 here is CASSESTGGTYEQYF. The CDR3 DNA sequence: TGTGCCAGCAGTGAATCGACAGGGGGTACCTACGAGCAGTACTTC.